This T cell receptor beta chain came from a study of cytomegalovirus exposure and HLA in healthy donors. Turning to the study itself: The approximately 120 million unique TCR beta sequences, from about 179 million T cells, were found by an earlier analysis. Whole-study results and caveats: The HLA-A and HLA-B alleles of most subjects were reportedly predicted accurately from TCR beta sequences. Many donors carried some public TCRs, although rarity characterized most TCR sequences. A later analysis linked about 17,000 TCR beta sequences to HLA alleles at 0.05 false discovery rate.

60 Vbeta and 13 Jbeta primers were used in PCR. Profiling relied on immunoSEQ multiplex PCR, and the TCRdb table lists in-frame clones only, not all of them. The repertoire holds 210,000 or so clones, 78% seen once, with more than 0.45% in the top ten. Points on this clone: The antigen remains undetermined.

The germline gives CDR1 SEHNR, CDR2 FQNEAQ (reference sequence). Trimming stripped 5 bases from V and 1 base from J, with 15 bases between. The CDR3 extends over 15 amino acids. This chain connects TRBV7-9 to TRBJ2-7; maybe TRBD1 (5 bases). This receptor was taken from a boy between 10 and 17 years old in good health and CMV-seronegative. Sequencing was done on a sample of PBMCs. CDR3 coding DNA: TGTGCCAGCAGCCCCCGGTTGGCAGGGTCCTACGAGCAGTACTTC. It specifies CASSPRLAGSYEQYF.